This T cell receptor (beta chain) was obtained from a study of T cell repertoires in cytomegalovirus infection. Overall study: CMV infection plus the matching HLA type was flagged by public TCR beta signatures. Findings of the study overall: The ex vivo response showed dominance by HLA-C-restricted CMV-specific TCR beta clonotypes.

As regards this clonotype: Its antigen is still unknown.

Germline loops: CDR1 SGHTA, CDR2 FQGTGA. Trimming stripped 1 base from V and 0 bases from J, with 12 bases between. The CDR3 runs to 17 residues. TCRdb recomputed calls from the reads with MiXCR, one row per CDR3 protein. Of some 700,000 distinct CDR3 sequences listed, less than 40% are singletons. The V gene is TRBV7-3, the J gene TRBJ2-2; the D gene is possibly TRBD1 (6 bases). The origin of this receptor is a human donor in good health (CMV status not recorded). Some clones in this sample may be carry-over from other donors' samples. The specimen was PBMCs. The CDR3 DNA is TGTGCCAGCAGCTTAAAGGTGGGGGCCGCGAACACCGGGGAGCTGTTTTTT. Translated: CASSLKVGAANTGELFF.